One T cell receptor beta chain is described in this entry. Its antigen remains unknown. This sample stems from a study of T cell responses to AZD1222 COVID-19 vaccine. Study outcomes and limitations: Repertoires were collected only later (after the peak T cell response had occurred).

From germline, CDR1 is GTSNPN and CDR2 SVGIG (reference sequence). Trimming took 6 bases from V and 4 from J; bases not matched to a gene: 11. The CDR3 loop spans 17 amino acids. Sequencing used immunoSEQ multiplex PCR; TCRdb keeps in-frame clones, though not all of them. Among 90,000 to 130,000 clones, under 95% were seen once, and the ten largest hold 7.8%. The sample in question was peripheral blood, obtained on day 0 of AZD1222 vaccination. The clonotype comes from an adult in good health. This chain links TRBV30 with TRBJ2-3, with 15 nucleotides matching TRBD2. This CDR3 is CACPRTSGGAEADTQYF. CDR3 sequence (DNA): TGTGCCTGCCCCCGGACTAGCGGGGGGGCCGAGGCAGATACGCAGTATTTT.